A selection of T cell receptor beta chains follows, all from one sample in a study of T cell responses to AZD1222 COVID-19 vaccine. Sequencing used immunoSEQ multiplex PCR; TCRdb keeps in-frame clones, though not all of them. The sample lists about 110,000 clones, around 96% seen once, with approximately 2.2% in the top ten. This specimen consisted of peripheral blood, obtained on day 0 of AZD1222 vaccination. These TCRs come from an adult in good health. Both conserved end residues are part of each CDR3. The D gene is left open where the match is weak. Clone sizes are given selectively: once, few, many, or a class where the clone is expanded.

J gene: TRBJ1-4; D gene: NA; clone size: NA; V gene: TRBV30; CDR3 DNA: TGTGCCTGGACCCGTGGAGCCCTCCGGGACGGGAATGAAAAACTGTTTTTT; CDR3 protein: CAWTRGALRDGNEKLFF
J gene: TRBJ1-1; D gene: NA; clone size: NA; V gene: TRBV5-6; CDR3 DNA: TGTGCCAGCAGCTTGGTCCAGTTAGGAACTGAAGCTTTCTTT; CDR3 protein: CASSLVQLGTEAFF
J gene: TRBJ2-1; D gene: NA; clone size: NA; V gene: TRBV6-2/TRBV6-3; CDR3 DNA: TGTGCCAGCAGTCGCACCTTTGAGAGCGGCAATGAGCAGTTCTTC; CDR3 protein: CASSRTFESGNEQFF
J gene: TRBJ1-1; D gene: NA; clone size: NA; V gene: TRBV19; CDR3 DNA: TGTGCCAGTAGATCTTTGGAGGGCCGGGCCACTGAAGCTTTCTTT; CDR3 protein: CASRSLEGRATEAFF
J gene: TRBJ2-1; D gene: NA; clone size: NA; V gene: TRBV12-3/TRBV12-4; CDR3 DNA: TGTGCCAGCAGTTTGGAGGTGGGGTATGAGCAGTTCTTC; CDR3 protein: CASSLEVGYEQFF
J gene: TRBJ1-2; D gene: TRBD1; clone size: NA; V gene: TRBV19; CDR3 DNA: TGTGCCAGTAGGCAGGACAGGGACTACTATGGCTACACCTTC; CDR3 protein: CASRQDRDYYGYTF
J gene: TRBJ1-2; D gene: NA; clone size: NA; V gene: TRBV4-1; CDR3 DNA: TGCGCCAGCAGCCAAGAAAACAGTAATCATTACTATGGCTACACCTTC; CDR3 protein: CASSQENSNHYYGYTF
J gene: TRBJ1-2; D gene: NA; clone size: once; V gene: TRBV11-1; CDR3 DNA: TGTGCCAGCAGCTCCTCGACAGGCTTTGGGGGCTACACCTTC; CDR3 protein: CASSSSTGFGGYTF
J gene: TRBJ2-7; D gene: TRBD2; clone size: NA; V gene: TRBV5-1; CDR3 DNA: TGCGCCAGCAGCTTGGCCAAGCGGGGGACCTACGAGCAGTACTTC; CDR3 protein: CASSLAKRGTYEQYF
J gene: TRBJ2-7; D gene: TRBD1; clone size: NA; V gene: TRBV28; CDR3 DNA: TGTGCCAGCAGTTACCAAGACAGGGTCAGAGAGCAGTACTTC; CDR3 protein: CASSYQDRVREQYF
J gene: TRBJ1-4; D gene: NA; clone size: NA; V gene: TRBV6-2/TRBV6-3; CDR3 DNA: TGTGCCAGCAGTTACTCGAACAGGAAACTGTTTTTT; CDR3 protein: CASSYSNRKLFF
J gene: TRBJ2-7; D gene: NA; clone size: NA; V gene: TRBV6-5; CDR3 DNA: TGTGCCACTCTCGCAGTGCCGGCTGGGGAGCAGTACTTC; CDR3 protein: CATLAVPAGEQYF
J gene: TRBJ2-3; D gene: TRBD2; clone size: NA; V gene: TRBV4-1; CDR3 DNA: TGCGCCAGCAGCCAACTAGGACTAGCGGCAGATACGCAGTATTTT; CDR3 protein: CASSQLGLAADTQYF
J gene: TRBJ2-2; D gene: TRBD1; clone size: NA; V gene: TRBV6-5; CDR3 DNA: TGTGCCAGCAGTTACCACAGGGGCGCCGGGGAGCTGTTTTTT; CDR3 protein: CASSYHRGAGELFF
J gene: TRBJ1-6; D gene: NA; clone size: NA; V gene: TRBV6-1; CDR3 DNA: TGTGCCAGCAGTGAAGAATGGGTAGGGGGTTATAATTCACCCCTCCACTTT; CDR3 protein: CASSEEWVGGYNSPLHF
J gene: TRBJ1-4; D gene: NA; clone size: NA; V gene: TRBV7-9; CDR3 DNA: TGTGCCAGCAGCTTGGGCGGGGTTTATGCTAATGAAAAACTGTTTTTT; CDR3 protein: CASSLGGVYANEKLFF
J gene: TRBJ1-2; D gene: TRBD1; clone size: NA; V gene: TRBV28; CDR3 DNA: TGTGCCAGCAGTTTAACGCAGGGGGAGGGCTATGGCTACACCTTC; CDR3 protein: CASSLTQGEGYGYTF
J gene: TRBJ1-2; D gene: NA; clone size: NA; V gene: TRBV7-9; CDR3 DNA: TGTGCCAGCAGCTTAATAGCGGGTAGCTATGGCTACACCTTC; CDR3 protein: CASSLIAGSYGYTF
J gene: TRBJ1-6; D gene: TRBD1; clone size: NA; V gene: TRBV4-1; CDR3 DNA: TGCGCCAGCAGCCTTCACCTATCGACAGGGTTGAGCTCCTATAATTCACCCCTCCACTTT; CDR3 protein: CASSLHLSTGLSSYNSPLHF